The sequence of this T cell receptor (beta chain) was determined in a study of blood T cell repertoires in COVID-19. Germline loops: CDR1 KGHSH, CDR2 LQKENI. This CDR3 is built from 16 residues. J was trimmed by 1 base and V by 3 bases; bases with no gene match: 8. Authors' data handling: Reference gene primer amplification gave nucleated cell count estimates. Assay: immunoSEQ multiplex PCR; the TCRdb copy retains only in-frame clones and omits some. The DNA gave D and trimming, while V, J and clone size come from that table. The sample holds under 400,000 clones, approximately 83% seen once. The sequenced sample consisted of PBMCs or T cells enriched from blood (not recorded which). This TCR was recovered from a woman between 40 and 50 years old with acute COVID-19. This chain links TRBV18 with TRBJ1-2; 7 bases line up with TRBD1. The CDR3 sequence: CASSPRQGRGNYGYTF. DNA of the CDR3: TGTGCCAGCTCACCTCGACAGGGACGGGGTAACTATGGCTACACCTTC.